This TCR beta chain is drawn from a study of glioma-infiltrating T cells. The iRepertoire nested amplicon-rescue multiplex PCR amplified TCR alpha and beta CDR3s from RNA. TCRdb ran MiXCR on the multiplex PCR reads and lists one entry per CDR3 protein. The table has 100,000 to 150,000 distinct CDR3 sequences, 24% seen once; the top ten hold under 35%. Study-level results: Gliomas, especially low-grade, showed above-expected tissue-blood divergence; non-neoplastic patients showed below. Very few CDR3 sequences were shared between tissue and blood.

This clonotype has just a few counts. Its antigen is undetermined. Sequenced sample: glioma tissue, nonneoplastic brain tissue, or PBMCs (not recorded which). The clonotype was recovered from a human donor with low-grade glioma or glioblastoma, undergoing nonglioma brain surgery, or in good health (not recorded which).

The CDR3 region is CASSVTTDTQYF. CDR3 DNA sequence: TGTGCCAGCAGCGTAACGACAGATACGCAGTATTTT. The gene calls are TRBV9 and TRBJ2-3, with unresolved D. This CDR3 region has 12 residues. The germline CDR1 and CDR2 sequences are SGDLS and YYNGEE. Trimming stripped 1 base from V and 3 bases from J, with 3 bases between. The full variable domain, with the rest looked up from reference TRBV9 and TRBJ2-3, is DSGVTQTPKHLITATGQRVTLRCSPRSGDLSVYWYQQSLDQGLQFLIQYYNGEERAKGNILERFSAQQFPDLHSELNLSSLELGDSALYFCASSVTTDTQYFGPGTRLTVL.